One and the same sample provided the 23 T cell receptor beta chains below, sequenced in a study of T-cell reconstitution after alpha-beta-depleted transplantation in children. Unique molecular identifiers featured in how the TCRbeta library was prepared. TCRdb processed the PCR reads anew with MiXCR; each CDR3 protein has one entry. The table has about 600,000 distinct CDR3 sequences, roughly 13% seen once. The specimen was PBMCs, mostly from graft donor cells, collected 360 days after TCRalphabeta/CD19-depleted stem cell transplant. Receptors were obtained from a male patient between 5 and 17 years old who had a stem cell transplant for acute myeloid leukemia, so the T cells may come from the graft donor.

V usage is TRBV9 and J usage is TRBJ2-3, with D tentatively TRBD1 or TRBD2 (7 bases each). CDR3 length equals 17 residues. Germline V gene lookup returns CDR1 SGDLS and CDR2 YYNGEE. Trimming shortened V by 3 bases and J by 2 bases, and 19 bases separated the two germline ends. CDR3 in DNA: TGTGCCAGCAGCGCCCGGGGGGAACAGGGGATCACAGATACGCAGTATTTT. Translating gives CASSARGEQGITDTQYF.

This chain's CDR3 is CASSLLSVSSYEQYF. The CDR3, as DNA: TGTGCCAGCAGCTTATTGTCGGTTTCCTCCTACGAGCAGTACTTC. The rearrangement joins TRBV7-9 to TRBJ2-7, with D hard to call. The CDR3 runs 15 residues. Trimming pared 2 bases from V and 0 bases from J, leaving 11 bases between. Germline V gives CDR1 SEHNR, CDR2 FQNEAQ (reference sequence).

The gene calls are TRBV5-1 and TRBJ2-2; possible D gene TRBD2, 5 bases. V lost 0 bases and J lost 5, with 20 bases in between. Per the germline V gene, CDR1 is SGHRS and CDR2 is YFSETQ. The CDR3 sequence is 18 residues long. CDR3 nucleotides: TGCGCCAGCAGCTTGGCTCCTCGTATGCCGACGGGAACCGGGGAGCTGTTTTTT. Residues: CASSLAPRMPTGTGELFF.

This chain uses TRBV27 with TRBJ2-7; D perhaps matches TRBD1 (5 bases). Trimming removed 8 bases from V and 6 bases from J, with 14 bases in between. From germline, CDR1 is MNHEY and CDR2 SMNVEV (reference sequence). The CDR3 is 12 residues long. CDR3 loop: CASRRGPGEQYF. The CDR3 region has the DNA TGTGCCAGCCGAAGGGGCCCGGGCGAGCAGTACTTC.

This clonotype was seen more than once but under ten times. The V call is TRBV20-1, the J call TRBJ2-7; TRBD2 aligns across 10 bases. The trim removed 3 bases at V and 3 bases at J, leaving 11 bases unmatched. Germline assignment: CDR1 DFQATT and CDR2 SNEGSKA (reference sequence). The CDR3 has 16 amino acids. The CDR3 DNA reads as TGCAGTGCTAGGGTTCCCGGACTAGCGGCCTTCTACGAGCAGTACTTC. Encoded protein: CSARVPGLAAFYEQYF.

The chain combines TRBV6-5 with TRBJ1-5; no clear D gene. CDR3 size: 16 residues. Trimming removed 2 bases from V and 0 bases from J, with 11 bases in between. Germline V lookup: CDR1 MNHEY, CDR2 SVGAGI. CDR3 nucleotide sequence: TGTGCCAGCAGTTACGACCAAAACCCTAGCAATCAGCCCCAGCATTTT. This encodes CASSYDQNPSNQPQHF.

This clonotype came up a few times. The rearrangement uses TRBV7-2 and TRBJ2-1; no clear D. V lost 0 bases and J lost 7, with 10 bases in between. The CDR3 runs 14 residues. The V gene's germline CDR1 is SGHTA and CDR2 FQGNSA. The CDR3 DNA reads TGTGCCAGCAGCTTAGCGAAGGCAGCGAATGAGCAGTTCTTC. It translates to CASSLAKAANEQFF.

This clonotype was seen many times. The chain couples TRBV20-1 to TRBJ2-7; TRBD1 matches at 9 bases. The CDR3 consists of 13 residues. Germline V gene sequence: CDR1 DFQATT, CDR2 SNEGSKA (reference sequence). The CDR3 protein is CSGGTGFSYEQYF. The DNA for the CDR3 is TGCAGCGGCGGGACAGGGTTCTCCTACGAGCAGTACTTC.

This clonotype has more than one count but fewer than ten. V and J are TRBV4-3 and TRBJ2-4; TRBD2 matches at 7 bases. This CDR3 comprises 17 residues. From germline, CDR1 is LGHNA and CDR2 YSLEER. Trimming removed 1 base from V and 6 bases from J; junction bases left unmatched: 12. The CDR3 bases are TGCGCCAGCAGCCAAGTTCCCGGCGGGAGAGAGGGAAACATTCAGTACTTC. This codes for CASSQVPGGREGNIQYF.

The chain uses TRBV4-2 and TRBJ2-3, with TRBD2 as a possible D gene (6 bases). V lost 8 bases, J lost 4 bases, and 16 bases lay in between. The CDR3 spans 14 residues. Germline loops: CDR1 LGHNA, CDR2 YNFKEQ. In DNA form, the CDR3 reads TGTGCCAGCGGCCCGGGACTCCTCCCAGATACGCAGTATTTT. It encodes CASGPGLLPDTQYF.

This clonotype was counted a single time. Because the CDR3 is missing its conserved closing phenylalanine or tryptophan, this is likely a read error. J is TRBJ2-5 and V is TRBV27; D ambiguous. The V gene lost 8 bases and the J gene lost 5 bases, with 15 bases spanning the gap. Germline CDR1 is MNHEY and CDR2 is SMNVEV (reference sequence). The CDR3 spans 13 residues. CDR3 coding DNA: TGTGCCAGCGCTTATCGAGTTCTGGAGACCCAGTACCTC. The encoded protein is CASAYRVLETQYL.

Many counts were recorded for this clonotype. The chain has TRBV25-1 and TRBJ1-1; D possibly corresponds to TRBD1 (6 bases). The CDR3 has 12 residues. Germline V gives CDR1 MGHDK, CDR2 SYGVNS. The V and J ends lost 9 bases and 7 bases respectively, with 15 bases between them. CDR3 protein: CASRQATFEAFF. CDR3 DNA: TGTGCCAGTAGACAGGCCACCTTTGAAGCTTTCTTT.

This clonotype appeared a few times. Germline is not matched at one junction end, which may reflect a read error. This chain links TRBV24-1 with TRBJ2-1; 11 nucleotides match TRBD2. The germline gives CDR1 KGHDR, CDR2 SFDVKD. CDR3 size: 14 residues. CDR3 nucleotides: TGTGCCACCAGTGACCCTAGGACTAGCGGGCCCGCACTCTTC. This sequence encodes CATSDPRTSGPALF.

The gene calls are TRBV5-5 and TRBJ2-5; D not certain. V lost 0 bases, J lost 1 base, and 7 bases lay in between. Germline V gene sequence: CDR1 SGHKS, CDR2 YYEKEE (reference sequence). The length of the CDR3 is 14 residues. The CDR3 protein is CASSLVGIQETQYF. CDR3 DNA: TGTGCCAGCAGCTTGGTGGGTATCCAAGAGACCCAGTACTTC.

The CDR3 bases are TGCGCCAGCAGCTGGCCCGCGACGTCTATGTGGGAGGGCTTCTACGAGCAGTACTTC. Translated, it gives CASSWPATSMWEGFYEQYF. J is TRBJ2-7 and V is TRBV5-1; 7 bases fit TRBD2. The CDR3 is 19 amino acids. The trim removed 3 bases at V and 3 bases at J, leaving 21 bases unmatched. CDR1 and CDR2 from the germline V gene are SGHRS and YFSETQ. The variable domain in full, completed from reference TRBV5-1 and TRBJ2-7, reads KAGVTQTPRYLIKTRGQQVTLSCSPISGHRSVSWYQQTPGQGLQFLFEYFSETQRNKGNFPGRFSGRQFSNSRSEMNVSTLELGDSALYLCASSWPATSMWEGFYEQYFGPGTRLTVT.

The table lists this clonotype with a few counts. This chain joins TRBV28 and TRBJ1-1; 8 nucleotides line up with TRBD1. Germline CDR1 MDHEN, CDR2 SYDVKM. V dropped 3 bases and J dropped 1; count of bases not matched to a gene: 10. CDR3 length: 17 residues. In DNA form, the CDR3 reads TGTGCCAGCAGTTTTCCCAGGGGGCGCCGGGGGAACACTGAAGCTTTCTTT. Translation gives CASSFPRGRRGNTEAFF.

The gene calls are TRBV28 and TRBJ2-7; possibly TRBD2 for D (5 bases). Deletions cut 4 bases from V and 0 bases from J, with 16 bases between. CDR1 MDHEN and CDR2 SYDVKM come from the germline V gene. The CDR3 runs to 16 residues. In nucleotides, the CDR3 is TGTGCCAGCAGTTCTCGGACTTTCACCTTCTCCTACGAGCAGTACTTC. Translated: CASSSRTFTFSYEQYF.

This clonotype was observed at least ten times. The chain has TRBV20-1 and TRBJ2-1; TRBD2 agrees at 7 bases. V lost 1 base and J lost 4; bases outside the gene matches: 10. The CDR3 extends over 16 amino acids. The germline CDR1 and CDR2 sequences are DFQATT and SNEGSKA (reference sequence). The CDR3 DNA sequence: TGCAGTGCTAGAGGGGCTAGGCTAGCGGTATACAATGAGCAGTTCTTC. The encoded protein is CSARGARLAVYNEQFF.

This clonotype was found once. The gene calls are TRBV10-3 and TRBJ2-3, with 10 bases fitting TRBD1. This CDR3 contains 13 residues. The trim removed 10 bases at V and 4 bases at J, leaving 5 bases unmatched. Looked up from germline, CDR1 is ENHRY and CDR2 is SYGVKD. CDR3 DNA: TGTGCCACCAACGGACAGGGGGCAGATACGCAGTATTTT. This encodes CATNGQGADTQYF.

This clonotype was recorded many times. This chain connects TRBV6-1 to TRBJ2-2, with 8 bases identical to TRBD1. V shed 6 bases, J shed 4 bases, and the junction held 7 bases outside the gene matches. CDR3 length: 15 amino acids. Per germline, CDR1 MNHNS and CDR2 SASEGT. The CDR3 is CASSRTGWGTGELFF. CDR3 bases: TGTGCCAGCAGCCGGACAGGGTGGGGCACCGGGGAGCTGTTTTTT.

This sequence joins TRBV28 and TRBJ1-1, with 9 bases matching TRBD1. This CDR3 spans 16 amino acids. Losses at the gene ends were 6 bases for V and 4 bases for J; bases not matched to a gene: 12. In germline, CDR1 is MDHEN, CDR2 SYDVKM. In DNA, the CDR3 is TGTGCCAGCAGGCCCGGGACAGGGAAGTGGGGCACTGAAGCTTTCTTT. Translation: CASRPGTGKWGTEAFF.

J is TRBJ2-7 and V is TRBV7-2; 9 bases are shared with TRBD2. The CDR3 has 15 residues. Germline lookup yields CDR1 SGHTA and CDR2 FQGNSA. J was trimmed by 2 bases and V by 3 bases; bases with no gene match: 5. CDR3: CASSFLAGVTYEQYF. The CDR3 region has the DNA TGTGCCAGCAGCTTTTTAGCGGGGGTGACCTACGAGCAGTACTTC.

The rearrangement links TRBV28 to TRBJ2-7; possibly TRBD2 for D (5 bases). The CDR3 extends over 15 amino acids. V lost 7 bases and J 2 bases, leaving 18 bases between the germline ends. The germline CDR1 and CDR2 sequences are MDHEN and SYDVKM. For the CDR3, the DNA is TGTGCCAGCACCGCCCGGGGAGCGGCTACCTACGAGCAGTACTTC. Residues: CASTARGAATYEQYF. The full variable domain, in which reference TRBV28 and TRBJ2-7 provide the parts outside the CDR3, is DVKVTQSSRYLVKRTGEKVFLECVQDMDHENMFWYRQDPGLGLRLIYFSYDVKMKEKGDIPEGYSVSREKKERFSLILESASTNQTSMYLCASTARGAATYEQYFGPGTRLTVT.